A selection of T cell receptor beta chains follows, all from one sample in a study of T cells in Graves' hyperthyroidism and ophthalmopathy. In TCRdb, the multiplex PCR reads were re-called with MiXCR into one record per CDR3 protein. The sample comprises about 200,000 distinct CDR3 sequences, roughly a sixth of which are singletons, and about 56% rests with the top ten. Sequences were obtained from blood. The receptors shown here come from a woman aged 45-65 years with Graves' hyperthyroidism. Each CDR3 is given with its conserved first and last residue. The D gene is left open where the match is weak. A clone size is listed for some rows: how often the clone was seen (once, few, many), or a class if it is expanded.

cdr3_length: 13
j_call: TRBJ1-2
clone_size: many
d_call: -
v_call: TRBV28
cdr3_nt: TGTGCCAGCAGTTCCACGGACGGCTATGGCTACACCTTC
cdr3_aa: CASSSTDGYGYTF

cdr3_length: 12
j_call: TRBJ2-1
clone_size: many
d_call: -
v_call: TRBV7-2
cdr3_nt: TGTGCCAGCAGCTTAGGCGGCCTTGAGCAGTTCTTC
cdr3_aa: CASSLGGLEQFF

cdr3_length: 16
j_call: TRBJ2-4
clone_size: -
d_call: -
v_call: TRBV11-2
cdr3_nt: TGTGCCAGCGGCTTTGATGGGAGCCAAGCCAAAAACATTCAGTACTTC
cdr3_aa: CASGFDGSQAKNIQYF

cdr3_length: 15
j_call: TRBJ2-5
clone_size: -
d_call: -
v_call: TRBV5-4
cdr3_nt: TGTGCCAGCAGCCCCGCCCGGACTAACCAAGAGACCCAGTACTTC
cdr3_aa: CASSPARTNQETQYF

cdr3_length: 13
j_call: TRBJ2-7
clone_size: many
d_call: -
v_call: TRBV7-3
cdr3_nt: TGTGCCAGCAGCCCCACAGGTTCCTACGAGCAGTACTTC
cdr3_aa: CASSPTGSYEQYF

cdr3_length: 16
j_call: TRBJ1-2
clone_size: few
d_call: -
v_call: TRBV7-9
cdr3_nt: TGTGCCAGCAGGCTAGACCTGCGGGTACCCAGCTATGGCTACACCTTC
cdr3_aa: CASRLDLRVPSYGYTF

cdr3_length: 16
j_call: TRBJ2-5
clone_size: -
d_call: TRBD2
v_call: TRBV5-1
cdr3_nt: TGCGCCAGCAGGTCTGGACTAGAGAGTTTCCAAGAGACCCAGTACTTC
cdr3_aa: CASRSGLESFQETQYF

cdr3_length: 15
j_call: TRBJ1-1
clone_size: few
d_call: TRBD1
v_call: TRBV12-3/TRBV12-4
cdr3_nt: TGTGCCAGCAGTTCGGTGGACAGGGGGCTCACTGAAGCTTTCTTT
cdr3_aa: CASSSVDRGLTEAFF

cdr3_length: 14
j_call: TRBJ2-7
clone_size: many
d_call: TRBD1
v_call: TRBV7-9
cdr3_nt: TGTGCCAGCAGCTTAGCCGACAGGGGAGTTGAGCAGTACTTC
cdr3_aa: CASSLADRGVEQYF

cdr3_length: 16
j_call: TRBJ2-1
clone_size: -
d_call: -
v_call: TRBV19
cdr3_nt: TGTGCCAGTAGTATTGGCACAACTCTGTCCTACAATGAGCAGTTCTTC
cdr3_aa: CASSIGTTLSYNEQFF

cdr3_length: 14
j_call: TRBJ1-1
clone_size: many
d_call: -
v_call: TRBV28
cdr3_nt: TGTGCCAGCAGTCGGGGGGGCGCCTCGACTGAAGCTTTCTTT
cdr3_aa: CASSRGGASTEAFF

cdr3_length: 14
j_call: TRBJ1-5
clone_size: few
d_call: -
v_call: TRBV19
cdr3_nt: TGTGCCAGTAGTGTGGAAGAGGGCAATCAGCCCCAGCATTTT
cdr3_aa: CASSVEEGNQPQHF

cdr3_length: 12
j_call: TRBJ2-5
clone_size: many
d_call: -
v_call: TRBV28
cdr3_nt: TGTGCCAGCTCCGGGAGTGAGGAGACCCAGTACTTC
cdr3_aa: CASSGSEETQYF

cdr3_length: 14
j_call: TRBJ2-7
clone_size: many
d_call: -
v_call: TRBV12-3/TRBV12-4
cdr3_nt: TGTGCCAGCAGCCATGGGGGTAGCGCGTACGAGCAGTACTTC
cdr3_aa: CASSHGGSAYEQYF

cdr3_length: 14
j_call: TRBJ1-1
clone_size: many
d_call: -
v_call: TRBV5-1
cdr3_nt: TGCGCCAGCAGCGCCACGGGAGCCAACACTGAAGCTTTCTTT
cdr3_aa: CASSATGANTEAFF

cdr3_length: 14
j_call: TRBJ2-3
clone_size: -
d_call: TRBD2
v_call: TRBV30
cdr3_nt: TGTGCCTGGAGTCTAGCGGGGGGGGCAGATACGCAGTATTTT
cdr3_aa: CAWSLAGGADTQYF

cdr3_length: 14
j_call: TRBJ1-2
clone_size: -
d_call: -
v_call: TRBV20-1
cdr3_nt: TGCAGTGCGGATACTAAAGGACACAACTATGGCTACACCTTC
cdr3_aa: CSADTKGHNYGYTF

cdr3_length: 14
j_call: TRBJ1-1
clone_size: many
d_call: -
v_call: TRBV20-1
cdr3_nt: TGCAGTGCTAGGTGGGGGGTAGCTAACACTGAAGCTTTCTTT
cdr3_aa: CSARWGVANTEAFF

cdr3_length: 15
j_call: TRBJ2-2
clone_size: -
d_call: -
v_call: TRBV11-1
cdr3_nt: TGTGCCAGCAGCGGGGGGACCGCGAACACCGGGGAGCTGTTTTTT
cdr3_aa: CASSGGTANTGELFF

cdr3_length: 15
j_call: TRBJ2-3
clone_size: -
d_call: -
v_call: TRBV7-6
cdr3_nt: TGTGCCAGCAGCTTATCACTCATCAACACAGATACGCAGTATTTT
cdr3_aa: CASSLSLINTDTQYF

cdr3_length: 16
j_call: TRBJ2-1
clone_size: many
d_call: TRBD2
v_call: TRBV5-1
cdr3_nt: TGCGCCAGCAGAAAGGGACTAGCGGAAACCTACAATGAGCAGTTCTTC
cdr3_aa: CASRKGLAETYNEQFF

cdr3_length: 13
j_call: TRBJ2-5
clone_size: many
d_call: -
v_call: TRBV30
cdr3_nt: TGTGCCTGGAGTGTGGATCTTCGGGAGACCCAGTACTTC
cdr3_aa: CAWSVDLRETQYF

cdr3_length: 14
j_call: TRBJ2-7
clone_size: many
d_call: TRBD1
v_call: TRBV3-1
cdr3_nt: TGTGCCAGCAGCCAAGATCCGGACAGGCACGAGCAGTACTTC
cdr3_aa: CASSQDPDRHEQYF

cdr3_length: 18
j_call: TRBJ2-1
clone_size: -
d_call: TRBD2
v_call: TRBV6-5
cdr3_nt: TGTGCCAGCAGTTACGCTAGCGGGAGGGGGGGCTCCTACAATGAGCAGTTCTTC
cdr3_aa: CASSYASGRGGSYNEQFF

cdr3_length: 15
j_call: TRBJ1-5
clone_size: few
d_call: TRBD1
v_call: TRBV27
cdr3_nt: TGTGCCAGCAGTTTCGGACAGGGGAGCAATCAGCCCCAGCATTTT
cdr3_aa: CASSFGQGSNQPQHF

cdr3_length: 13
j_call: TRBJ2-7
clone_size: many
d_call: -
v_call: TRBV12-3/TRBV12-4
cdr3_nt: TGTGCCAGCAGGCCCCCTGGCGCCTACGAGCAGTACTTC
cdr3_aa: CASRPPGAYEQYF

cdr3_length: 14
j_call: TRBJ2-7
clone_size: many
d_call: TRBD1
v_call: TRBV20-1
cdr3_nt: TGCAGTGCTGAAGACAGGGTAGCTTCCTACGAGCAGTACTTC
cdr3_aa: CSAEDRVASYEQYF

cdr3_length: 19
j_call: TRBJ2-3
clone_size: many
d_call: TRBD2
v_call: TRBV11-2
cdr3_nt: TGTGCCAGCAGCTTATACTCTCGTGGGAGCGGGAGAGGCGCAGATACGCAGTATTTT
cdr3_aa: CASSLYSRGSGRGADTQYF

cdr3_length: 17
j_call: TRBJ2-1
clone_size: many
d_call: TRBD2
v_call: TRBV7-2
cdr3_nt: TGTGCCAGCAGCTCTATAAGACTAGCGGGAGAGTTTCGTGAGCAGTTCTTC
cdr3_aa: CASSSIRLAGEFREQFF

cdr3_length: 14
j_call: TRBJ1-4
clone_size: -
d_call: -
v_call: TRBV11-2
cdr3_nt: TGTGCCAGCAGCTCTAGCCCAACTAATGAAAAACTGTTTTTT
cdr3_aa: CASSSSPTNEKLFF

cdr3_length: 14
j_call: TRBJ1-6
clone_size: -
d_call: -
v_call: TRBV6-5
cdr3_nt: TGTGCCAGCAGTTCACCGGGACAAAATTCACCCCTCCACTTT
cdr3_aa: CASSSPGQNSPLHF

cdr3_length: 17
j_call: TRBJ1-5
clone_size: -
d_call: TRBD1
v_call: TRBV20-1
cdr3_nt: TGCAGTGCTAGAGACTCTCGGGCCAGGGGGCTAACCACACCCCAGCATTTT
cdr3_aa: CSARDSRARGLTTPQHF

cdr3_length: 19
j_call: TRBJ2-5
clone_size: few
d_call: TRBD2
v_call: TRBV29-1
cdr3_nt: TGCAGCGTTGTCTCGCCGGGCTCTAGCGGGATAACGATCCAAGAGACCCAGTACTTC
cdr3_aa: CSVVSPGSSGITIQETQYF

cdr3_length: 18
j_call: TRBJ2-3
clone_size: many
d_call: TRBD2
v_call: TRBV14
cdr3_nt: TGTGCCAGCAGCCAAGATCGTTCGCGGGAGGGCTCCACAGATACGCAGTATTTT
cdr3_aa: CASSQDRSREGSTDTQYF

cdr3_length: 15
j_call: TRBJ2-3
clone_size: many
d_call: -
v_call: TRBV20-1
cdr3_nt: TGCAGTGCTAGAGGAATAGAGCGGATCACAGATACGCAGTATTTT
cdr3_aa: CSARGIERITDTQYF

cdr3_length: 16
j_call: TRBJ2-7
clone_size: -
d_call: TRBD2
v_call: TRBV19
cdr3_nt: TGTGCCAGTAGTAAAACAAGGACTAGCGGGGCCTACGAGCAGTACTTC
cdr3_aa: CASSKTRTSGAYEQYF

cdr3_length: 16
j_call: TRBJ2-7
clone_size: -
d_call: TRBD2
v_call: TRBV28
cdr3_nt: TGTGCCAGCAGTTCCTGGACTAGCGGGGGGAGGTACGAGCAGTACTTC
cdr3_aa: CASSSWTSGGRYEQYF

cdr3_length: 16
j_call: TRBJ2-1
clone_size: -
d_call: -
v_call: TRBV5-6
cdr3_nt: TGTGCCAGCAGCTTTTACGAAGCGGGCGACTACAATGAGCAGTTCTTC
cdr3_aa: CASSFYEAGDYNEQFF

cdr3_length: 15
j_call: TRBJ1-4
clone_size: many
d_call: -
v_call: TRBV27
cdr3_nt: TGTGCCAGCAGTTTATACAGAGGGGCTAATGAAAAACTGTTTTTT
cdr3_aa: CASSLYRGANEKLFF

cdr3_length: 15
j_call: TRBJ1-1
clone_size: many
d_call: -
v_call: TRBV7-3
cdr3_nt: TGTGCCAGCAGCTTAGGGGCAGGGTATGTCACTGAAGCTTTCTTT
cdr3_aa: CASSLGAGYVTEAFF

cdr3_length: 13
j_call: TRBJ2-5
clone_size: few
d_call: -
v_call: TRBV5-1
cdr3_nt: TGCGCCAGCAGCTTGGCTTTTGGGGAGACCCAGTACTTC
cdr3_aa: CASSLAFGETQYF

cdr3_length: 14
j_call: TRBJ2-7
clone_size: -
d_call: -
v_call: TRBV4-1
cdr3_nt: TGCGCCAGCAACTATCGGGAGAGGTCCCTAGAGCAGTACTTC
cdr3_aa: CASNYRERSLEQYF

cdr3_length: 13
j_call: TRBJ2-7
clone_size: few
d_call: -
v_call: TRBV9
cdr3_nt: TGTGCCAGCAGCGAGACAGCCGACTACGAGCAGTACTTC
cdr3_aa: CASSETADYEQYF

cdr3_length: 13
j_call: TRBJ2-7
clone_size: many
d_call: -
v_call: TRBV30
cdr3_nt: TGTGCCTGGAGTGTTGCAGGGGTTGACGAGCAGTACTTC
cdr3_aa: CAWSVAGVDEQYF

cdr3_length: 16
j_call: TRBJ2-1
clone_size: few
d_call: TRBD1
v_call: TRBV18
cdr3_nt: TGTGCCAGCTCGCTCCAATCGGGACAGGTGTACAATGAGCAGTTCTTC
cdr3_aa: CASSLQSGQVYNEQFF

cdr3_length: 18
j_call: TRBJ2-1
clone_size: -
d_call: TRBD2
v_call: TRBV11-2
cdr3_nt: TGCGCCAGCAGCCTTTTGGGACTAGCGGGAGGCCGAATCAATGAGCAGTTCTTC
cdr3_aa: CASSLLGLAGGRINEQFF

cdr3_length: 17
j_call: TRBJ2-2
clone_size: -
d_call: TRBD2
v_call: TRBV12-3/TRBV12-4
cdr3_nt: TGTGCCAGCAGTCCTAGCGGGAGCAGTGGGAACACCGGGGAGCTGTTTTTT
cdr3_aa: CASSPSGSSGNTGELFF

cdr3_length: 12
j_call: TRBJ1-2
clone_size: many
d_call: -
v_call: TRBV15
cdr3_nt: TGTGCCACCAGCAGGGACAGCTATGGCTACACCTTC
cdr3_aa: CATSRDSYGYTF

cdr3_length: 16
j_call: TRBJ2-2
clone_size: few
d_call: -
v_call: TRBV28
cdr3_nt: TGTGCCAGCACCCCGCCTTCAGGATCGAACACCGGGGAGCTGTTTTTT
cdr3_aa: CASTPPSGSNTGELFF

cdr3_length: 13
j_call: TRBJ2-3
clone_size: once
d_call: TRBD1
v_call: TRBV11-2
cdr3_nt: TGTGCCAGCGGGACAGGGGACACAGATACGCAGTATTTT
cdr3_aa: CASGTGDTDTQYF

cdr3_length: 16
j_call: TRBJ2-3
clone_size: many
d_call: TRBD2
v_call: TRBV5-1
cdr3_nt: TGCGCCAGCAGCCCTCTCCTAGCGGGAGTCCTAGATACGCAGTATTTT
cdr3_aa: CASSPLLAGVLDTQYF

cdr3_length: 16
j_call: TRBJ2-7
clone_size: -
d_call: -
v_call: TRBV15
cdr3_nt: TGTGCCACCAGCAGAGATTTTCGACGGAATTCCTACGAGCAGTACTTC
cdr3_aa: CATSRDFRRNSYEQYF

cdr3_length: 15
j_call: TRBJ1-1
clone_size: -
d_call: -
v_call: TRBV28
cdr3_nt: TGTGCCAGCAGTGGCCGCGGGGGGCGGTGGGCTGAAGCTTTCTTT
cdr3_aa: CASSGRGGRWAEAFF

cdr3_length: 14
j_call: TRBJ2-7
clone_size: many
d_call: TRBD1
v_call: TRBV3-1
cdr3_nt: TGTGCCAGCAGCCTCCGGGACAGGGGTTCCGAGCAGTACTTC
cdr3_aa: CASSLRDRGSEQYF

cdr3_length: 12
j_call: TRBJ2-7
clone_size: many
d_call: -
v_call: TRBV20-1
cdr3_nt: TGCAGTGCTTCCCCGGGTAGGGACGAGCAGTACTTC
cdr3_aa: CSASPGRDEQYF

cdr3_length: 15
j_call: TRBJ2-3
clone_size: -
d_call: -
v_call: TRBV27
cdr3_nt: TGTGCCAGTAGTACAAGACTACCCCACACAGATACGCAGTATTTT
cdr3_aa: CASSTRLPHTDTQYF

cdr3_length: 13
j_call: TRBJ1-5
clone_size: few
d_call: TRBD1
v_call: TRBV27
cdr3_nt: TGTGCCAGCAGTGTAGGGGGCGGACAGCCCCAGCATTTT
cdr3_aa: CASSVGGGQPQHF